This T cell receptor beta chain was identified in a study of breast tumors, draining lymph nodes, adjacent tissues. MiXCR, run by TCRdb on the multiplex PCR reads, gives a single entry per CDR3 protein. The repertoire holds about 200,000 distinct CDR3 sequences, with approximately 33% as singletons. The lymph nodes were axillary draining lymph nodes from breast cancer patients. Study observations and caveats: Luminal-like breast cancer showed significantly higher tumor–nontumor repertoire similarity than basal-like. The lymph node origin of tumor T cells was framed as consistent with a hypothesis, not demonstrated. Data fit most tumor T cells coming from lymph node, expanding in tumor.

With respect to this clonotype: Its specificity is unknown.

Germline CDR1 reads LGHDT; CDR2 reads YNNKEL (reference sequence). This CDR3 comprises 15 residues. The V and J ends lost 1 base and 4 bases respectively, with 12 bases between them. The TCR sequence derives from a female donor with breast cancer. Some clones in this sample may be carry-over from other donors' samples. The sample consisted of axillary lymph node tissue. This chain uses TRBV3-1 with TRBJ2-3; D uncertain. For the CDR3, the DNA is TGTGCCAGCAGCCAAGTAATAAGCCGGGCAGATACGCAGTATTTT. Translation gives CASSQVISRADTQYF.